These 13 T cell receptor beta chains share one sample of origin, sequenced in a study of monozygotic twins with inflammatory bowel disease. Using the 5' RACE reads, TCRdb records one entry per CDR3 protein without DNA. The sample totals approximately 200,000 distinct CDR3 sequences. Input material: blood. The receptors were gathered from a human donor with ulcerative colitis or Crohn's disease, or a healthy co-twin of an affected twin (not recorded which).

The J gene is TRBJ1-3, the V gene TRBV12-3 or TRBV12-4. The CDR3 runs 13 residues. CDR3: CASSFEGWDTIYF.

V is TRBV3-1 and J is TRBJ1-1; TCRdb gives TRBD1 as the D gene, but with no DNA this cannot be confirmed. From germline, CDR1 is LGHDT and CDR2 YNNKEL (reference sequence). The CDR3 sequence is 16 residues long. This chain's CDR3 is CASSQEAGTPNTEAFF.

The chain recombines TRBV5-1 with TRBJ2-3; there is no DNA to check the TCRdb D call of TRBD1. CDR1 SGHRS and CDR2 YFSETQ come from the germline V gene. CDR3 length: 14 residues. The CDR3 is CASSPDRGIDTQYF.

The gene calls are TRBV2 and TRBJ2-7. Germline V gives CDR1 SNHLY, CDR2 FYNNEI. The CDR3 has 14 residues. CDR3 protein: CASRVGREAYEQYF.

The V and J genes are TRBV4-2 and TRBJ1-2. Germline CDR1 is LGHNA and CDR2 is YNFKEQ. This CDR3 region has 13 residues. The CDR3 spells CASSQGVDYGYTF.

The J gene is TRBJ2-3, the V gene TRBV29-1; TCRdb's D call of TRBD1 is untestable without DNA. In germline, CDR1 is SQVTM, CDR2 ANQGSEA. The CDR3 runs 14 residues. CDR3 sequence: CSVEPGQGTDTQYF.

The chain uses TRBV7-9 and TRBJ2-2; as DNA is missing, the TRBD1 call by TCRdb cannot be tested. The CDR3 totals 14 residues. CDR1 and CDR2 from the germline V gene are SEHNR and FQNEAQ (reference sequence). This CDR3 reads CASLRQGDTGELFF.

V gene TRBV7-9 combines with J gene TRBJ1-4; there is no DNA to check the TCRdb D call of TRBD1. The V gene's germline CDR1 is SEHNR and CDR2 FQNEAQ (reference sequence). CDR3 length: 14 amino acids. Here the CDR3 reads CASSLVGADEKLFF. Drawing the rest from reference TRBV7-9 and TRBJ1-4, the complete variable domain is DTGVSQNPRHKITKRGQNVTFRCDPISEHNRLYWYRQTLGQGPEFLTYFQNEAQLEKSRLLSDRFSAERPKGSFSTLEIQRTEQGDSAMYLCASSLVGADEKLFFGSGTQLSVL.

The chain carries TRBV7-9 and TRBJ1-1; TCRdb's D gene call, TRBD1, goes unchecked for lack of DNA. Germline assignment: CDR1 SEHNR and CDR2 FQNEAQ (reference sequence). The CDR3 is made up of 15 amino acids. The CDR3: CASSAGPYMGTEAFF.

The chain couples TRBV20-1 to TRBJ2-1. Germline loops: CDR1 DFQATT, CDR2 SNEGSKA (reference sequence). CDR3 size: 13 residues. The CDR3 reads CSASPDSYNEQFF.

The J gene is TRBJ2-3, the V gene TRBV6-5; TCRdb indicates TRBD1, and absent DNA this call remains unverified. Germline values: CDR1 MNHEY, CDR2 SVGAGI. The CDR3 totals 15 residues. CDR3 region: CASSYYQGSTDTQYF.

The J gene is TRBJ2-7, the V gene TRBV6-5; TCRdb's D gene call, TRBD1, goes unchecked for lack of DNA. CDR1 and CDR2 from the germline V gene are MNHEY and SVGAGI. This CDR3 region has 16 residues. The CDR3 protein is CASSYSRQGASYEQYF.

The rearrangement joins TRBV18 to TRBJ2-5; there is no DNA to check the TCRdb D call of TRBD2. Germline CDR1 is KGHSH and CDR2 is LQKENI. This CDR3 spans 13 amino acids. The CDR3 is CASFAGEKETQYF.